These 19 T cell receptor beta chains were sequenced from one sample in a study of identical twins (dated by TCRdb to 2016 to 2017). Libraries were prepared through 5' RACE. The data were produced on an Illumina HiSeq 2000. The public reads were quality trimmed at Q25 with fastp and then assembled into clones with MiXCR by TCRdb, keeping productive beta chains. Under each unique CDR3 protein, matching rows form one entry showing the most common genes and DNA. A total of some 660,000 distinct CDR3 sequences appear in this sample, approximately 9% of them only once. 0.75% to 1% of the sample is taken by the ten largest. Another study also made use of these data, one on yellow fever vaccine responses in identical twins.

Sequencing was done on a sample of PBMCs. The receptors here all came from a woman younger than 30 in good health.

This clonotype has more than one count but fewer than ten. The chain has TRBV7-2 and TRBJ2-1; the D gene is possibly TRBD2 (5 bases). The CDR3 runs 15 residues. V lost 2 bases to trimming and J lost 8 bases, with 16 bases between them. Germline CDR1 SGHTA, CDR2 FQGNSA. Written as DNA, the CDR3 is TGTGCCAGCAGCTTATTAGGGCTAGCTGGAGATGAGCAGTTCTTC. Translated: CASSLLGLAGDEQFF.

This clonotype was observed at least ten times. This chain links TRBV12-3 or TRBV12-4 with TRBJ1-5, with D perhaps matching TRBD1 (5 bases). The CDR3 loop spans 14 amino acids. Trimming took 2 bases from V and 7 from J, leaving 12 bases between them. The CDR3 DNA follows: TGTGCCAGCAGTTTAAGGGCCGGGGGGCAGCCCCAGCATTTT. This sequence encodes CASSLRAGGQPQHF.

This clonotype turned up a few times. The J gene is TRBJ2-2, the V gene TRBV28, with 7 bases lining up with TRBD1. The CDR3 runs 17 residues. Germline V lookup: CDR1 MDHEN, CDR2 SYDVKM. Trimming cost V 4 bases and J 5 bases; bases outside gene matches: 13. CDR3 residues: CASSSVLVGGRTGELFF. In nucleotides, the CDR3 is TGTGCCAGCAGTTCGGTTTTGGTAGGGGGCAGGACCGGGGAGCTGTTTTTT. Full variable domain (missing parts from reference TRBV28 and TRBJ2-2): DVKVTQSSRYLVKRTGEKVFLECVQDMDHENMFWYRQDPGLGLRLIYFSYDVKMKEKGDIPEGYSVSREKKERFSLILESASTNQTSMYLCASSSVLVGGRTGELFFGEGSRLTVL.

The sample holds a few counts of this clonotype. The chain is built from TRBV5-1 and TRBJ2-1; 7 bases agree with TRBD1. Germline loops: CDR1 SGHRS, CDR2 YFSETQ. This CDR3 has 15 residues. V trimming: 3 bases; J trimming: 5 bases; junction bases outside the gene matches: 8. CDR3 sequence (DNA): TGCGCCAGCAGCTCCGGACAGGTGAAGAACAATGAGCAGTTCTTC. Protein product: CASSSGQVKNNEQFF.

The V call is TRBV7-9, the J call TRBJ2-7, with 10 bases aligning to TRBD1. Trimming cost V 5 bases and J 1 base; bases outside gene matches: 5. The V gene's germline CDR1 is SEHNR and CDR2 FQNEAQ (reference sequence). The CDR3 covers 15 residues. The CDR3: CASSPDRGSSYEQYF. CDR3 DNA: TGTGCCAGCAGCCCGGACAGGGGGTCGTCCTACGAGCAGTACTTC.

This clonotype showed up many times. This sequence joins TRBV29-1 and TRBJ2-7; D not certain. V dropped 0 bases and J dropped 2 bases, with 8 bases sitting between them. CDR1 and CDR2 from the germline V gene are SQVTM and ANQGSEA. This CDR3 comprises 13 residues. For the CDR3, the DNA is TGCAGCGTTGAAGACGGCGGACCCTACGAGCAGTACTTC. Translation: CSVEDGGPYEQYF.

This clonotype was counted many times. The chain carries TRBV4-1 and TRBJ2-7; TRBD1 matches 12 bases. CDR3 length equals 16 residues. Germline lookup yields CDR1 MGHRA and CDR2 YSYEKL. V was pared by 0 bases and J by 4 bases, with 4 bases of the junction left unmatched. As DNA, the CDR3 is TGCGCCAGCAGCCAAGATCCGGGACAGGGGGCTTACGAGCAGTACTTC. This encodes CASSQDPGQGAYEQYF.

This clonotype has a count of ten or more. The chain employs TRBV20-1 and TRBJ2-1; 9 bases are a match to TRBD2. V was pared by 5 bases and J by 1 base, with 6 bases of the junction left unmatched. Germline V gene sequence: CDR1 DFQATT, CDR2 SNEGSKA (reference sequence). The CDR3 consists of 15 residues. CDR3 sequence reads: CSAGGAGGSYNEQFF. CDR3 sequence (DNA): TGCAGTGCTGGAGGAGCGGGAGGTTCCTACAATGAGCAGTTCTTC.

This clonotype was seen repeatedly, ten times or more. The V and J genes are TRBV10-3 and TRBJ2-5; D call uncertain. V dropped 0 bases and J dropped 5 bases, with 10 bases sitting between them. Per the germline V gene, CDR1 is ENHRY and CDR2 is SYGVKD. CDR3 length equals 14 residues. The CDR3 bases are TGTGCCATCAGTGAGTCAGGCGCGGTCGAGACCCAGTACTTC. Protein sequence: CAISESGAVETQYF.

This clonotype was counted many times. The chain carries TRBV4-3 and TRBJ2-3; the D is unclear. V was cut by 0 bases and J by 0 bases, with 10 bases left in between. This CDR3 is 16 amino acids long. From germline, CDR1 is LGHNA and CDR2 YSLEER. In nucleotides, the CDR3 is TGCGCCAGCAGCCAAGACGGCCTCACTAGCACAGATACGCAGTATTTT. Translated, it gives CASSQDGLTSTDTQYF.

CDR3 loop: CASSQDWGANTEAFF. In DNA form, the CDR3 reads TGTGCCAGCAGCCAAGATTGGGGGGCGAACACTGAAGCTTTCTTT. The chain joins TRBV4-2 to TRBJ1-1; D is perhaps TRBD1 (6 bases). With 0 bases removed from V and 1 base from J, the gap between germline ends came to 9 bases. Germline V gene lookup returns CDR1 LGHNA and CDR2 YNFKEQ. This CDR3 is 15 amino acids long.

The V and J genes are TRBV6-4 and TRBJ2-2; D remains unclear. Trimming stripped 5 bases from V and 1 base from J, with 8 bases between. CDR1 and CDR2 from the germline V gene are MRHNA and SNTAGT. The CDR3 is 14 amino acids. CDR3 DNA: TGTGCCAGCAGTCATTTACTGAACACCGGGGAGCTGTTTTTT. Amino acid sequence: CASSHLLNTGELFF.

The genes are TRBV6-2 or TRBV6-3 and TRBJ2-4; 7 positions match TRBD1. The germline gives CDR1 MNHEY, CDR2 SVGEGT. The CDR3 is made up of 14 amino acids. The trim removed 3 bases at V and 5 bases at J, leaving 4 bases unmatched. CDR3 in amino acids: CASSYGGQQNIQYF. In nucleotides, the CDR3 is TGTGCCAGCAGTTATGGGGGACAGCAAAACATTCAGTACTTC.

This clonotype was detected only a few times. The rearrangement uses TRBV25-1 and TRBJ2-2; D is possibly TRBD2 (7 bases). Trimming took 1 base from V and 6 from J, leaving 12 bases between them. Germline V lookup: CDR1 MGHDK, CDR2 SYGVNS. There are 15 residues in the CDR3. DNA of the CDR3: TGTGCCAGCAGTGAATTTGGGGGGGGCCCCGGGGAGCTGTTTTTT. This sequence encodes CASSEFGGGPGELFF.

This clonotype was observed a few times. V is TRBV12-3 or TRBV12-4 and J is TRBJ2-2; D might be TRBD2 (6 bases). V dropped 4 bases and J dropped 5 bases, with 11 bases sitting between them. The CDR3 runs 14 residues. CDR3 DNA sequence: TGTGCCAGCAGTTCTAACAGCGGGACCGGGGAGCTGTTTTTT. Residues: CASSSNSGTGELFF.

The CDR3 sequence: CASSTGTVVDTQYF. The CDR3 DNA reads TGTGCCAGCAGTACTGGGACAGTGGTAGATACGCAGTATTTT. The rearrangement joins TRBV12-3 or TRBV12-4 to TRBJ2-3, with TRBD1 matching 7 bases. V gave up 5 bases and J gave up 5 bases; unmatched junction bases: 7. This CDR3 spans 14 amino acids.

In this sample, this clonotype turned up many times. The rearrangement links TRBV15 to TRBJ2-3; D is perhaps TRBD1 (5 bases). CDR3 length: 15 residues. Trimming left V 1 base short and J 3 bases short, with 11 bases between. In germline, CDR1 is LNHNV, CDR2 YYDKDF (reference sequence). CDR3 bases: TGTGCCACCAGCAGAGGTGGGCAGGGAACAGATACGCAGTATTTT. It specifies CATSRGGQGTDTQYF.

This clonotype was detected a few times. The chain has TRBV6-1 and TRBJ2-4; 7 bases map to TRBD1. The CDR3 length is 14 residues. Germline-derived CDR1 and CDR2 are MNHNS and SASEGT. J lost 6 bases, V lost 6 bases, and 8 bases had no gene match. This CDR3 is CASSQGQLLNIQYF. Here the CDR3 DNA reads TGTGCCAGCAGCCAGGGACAGCTATTAAACATTCAGTACTTC.

The sample holds many counts of this clonotype. The chain carries TRBV29-1 and TRBJ2-2, with D unresolved. The CDR3 is 15 residues long. Trimming took 7 bases from V and 1 from J, leaving 16 bases between them. CDR1 is SQVTM, CDR2 ANQGSEA, per germline. DNA of the CDR3: TGCAGCGCTAAGATCGGCGCTCAGAACACCGGGGAGCTGTTTTTT. Its translation: CSAKIGAQNTGELFF.